This T cell receptor (beta chain) was found in a study of OX40 agonist ivuxolimab in advanced cancers. Overall study results and limits: Low normalized T-cell clonal expansion was also seen in some nonresponders. Partial responders at 0.1-3.0 mg/kg had among the lowest clonal expansion.

The CDR3 extends over 15 amino acids. V lost 6 bases to trimming and J lost 0 bases; unmatched junction nucleotides: 3. Germline CDR1 and CDR2: MNHEY and SVGAGI. Produced via immunoSEQ multiplex PCR; TCRdb's table is partial and in-frame only. The table shows 20,000 to 25,000 clones, with around four fifths occurring only once. A word on this clone: The antigen is undetermined.

Here the sequenced sample was CD4+ or CD8+ T cells sorted from blood, taken in a trial of the OX40 agonist ivuxolimab. The sequence derives from an adult with an advanced solid tumor such as melanoma, head and neck, liver or kidney cancer. The chain employs TRBV6-5 and TRBJ2-3, with 10 bases matching TRBD1. In DNA form, the CDR3 reads TGTGCCAGCAGATGGGACAGGGGAAGCACAGATACGCAGTATTTT. Translated, it gives CASRWDRGSTDTQYF.